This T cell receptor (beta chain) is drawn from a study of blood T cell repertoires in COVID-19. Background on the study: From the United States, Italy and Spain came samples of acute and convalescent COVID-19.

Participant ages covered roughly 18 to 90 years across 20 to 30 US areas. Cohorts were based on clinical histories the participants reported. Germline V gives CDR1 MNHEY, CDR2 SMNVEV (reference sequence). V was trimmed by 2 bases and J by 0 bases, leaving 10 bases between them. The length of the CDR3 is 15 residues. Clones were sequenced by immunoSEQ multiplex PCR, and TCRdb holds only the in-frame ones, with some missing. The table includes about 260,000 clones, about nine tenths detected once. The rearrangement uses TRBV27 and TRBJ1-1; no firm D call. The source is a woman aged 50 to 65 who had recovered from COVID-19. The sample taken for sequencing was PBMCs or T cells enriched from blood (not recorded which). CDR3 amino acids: CASSLDLALNTEAFF. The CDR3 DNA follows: TGTGCCAGCAGTTTAGATCTAGCCTTGAACACTGAAGCTTTCTTT.